The clone carrying this T cell receptor (beta chain) was found once. This sample was taken from a study of technical replicates of blood from several donors. CDR3 length equals 16 residues. Per the germline V gene, CDR1 is MGHRA and CDR2 is YSYEKL. The ends lost 4 bases at V and 0 bases at J; junction bases unmatched: 4. The table came from immunoSEQ multiplex PCR; TCRdb's copy has only in-frame clones and leaves some out. The sample includes fewer than 65,000 clones, approximately 87% seen only once; the top ten take under 6.5%. This rearrangement joins TRBV4-1 to TRBJ2-3, with 10 bases fitting TRBD2. Sequences were obtained from PBMCs. The origin of this receptor is a human donor in good health. Some clones in this sample may be carry-over from other donors' samples. CDR3 sequence: CASSRGLADSTDTQYF. CDR3 DNA sequence: TGCGCCAGCAGCCGCGGACTAGCGGATAGCACAGATACGCAGTATTTT.